The following is a T cell receptor (beta chain) sequence with its context. Its cognate antigen is unknown. Measured with immunoSEQ multiplex PCR; TCRdb has only the in-frame clones, and not every one. The table includes 200,000 to 250,000 clones, more than 85% detected once. The CDR3 spans 13 residues. V was cut by 4 bases and J by 5 bases, with 11 bases left in between. CDR1 and CDR2 (germline): SGHNT, YYREEE (reference sequence). This sample is drawn from a study of T cell responses to AZD1222 COVID-19 vaccine. General study results and limits: White British people made up most donors, females outnumbered males, and clonal diversity was possibly underestimated. Vaccine-associated CD4 TCRs spanned spike, dominant at 160-218 and 743-854.

The sequencing used peripheral blood, collected on day 0 of MenACWY control vaccination. The chain carries TRBV5-4 and TRBJ2-3; no firm D call. This TCR was recovered from an adult in good health. Written as DNA, the CDR3 is TGTGCCAGCAGCCCTGTTGGGATAGATACGCAGTATTTT. This sequence encodes CASSPVGIDTQYF. The full variable domain, rest sourced from reference TRBV5-4 and TRBJ2-3, is ETGVTQSPTHLIKTRGQQVTLRCSSQSGHNTVSWYQQALGQGPQFIFQYYREEENGRGNFPPRFSGLQFPNYSSELNVNALELDDSALYLCASSPVGIDTQYFGPGTRLTVL.